The 23 T cell receptor beta chains given below trace back to one sample, sequenced in a study of T cell repertoires in cytomegalovirus infection. TCRdb re-derived calls from the reads in MiXCR, one entry per CDR3 protein. Of 450,000 to 600,000 distinct CDR3 sequences in the sample, 30% to 35% were seen once. Their recognized antigens are unknown. The material sequenced was cultured PBMCs, taken from culture after CMV antigen stimulation. These receptors all come from a human donor in good health (CMV status not recorded). Some clones in this sample may be carry-over from other donors' samples.

The rearrangement links TRBV12-3 or TRBV12-4 to TRBJ2-1; TRBD1 agrees at 9 bases. Trimming cost V 5 bases and J 8 bases; bases outside gene matches: 10. The length of the CDR3 is 15 residues. For the CDR3, the DNA is TGTGCCAGCAGTCCGACACAGGGGGCGATCTATGAGCAGTTCTTC. This codes for CASSPTQGAIYEQFF.

This chain joins TRBV7-2 and TRBJ1-6, with D uncertain. V was shortened by 0 bases and J by 7 bases, with 7 bases between the two germline ends. The germline gives CDR1 SGHTA, CDR2 FQGNSA. This CDR3 has 14 amino acids. CDR3 nucleotides: TGTGCCAGCAGCTTAGCAGGGTTCAATTCACCCCTCCACTTT. This gives the protein CASSLAGFNSPLHF.

The genes are TRBV12-3 or TRBV12-4 and TRBJ2-3, with 7 nucleotides matching TRBD2. The CDR3 totals 15 residues. Trimming removed 6 bases from V and 6 bases from J; junction bases left unmatched: 12. The CDR3 region is CASSLQRGLGDTQYF. The CDR3 DNA reads as TGTGCCAGCAGCTTACAGCGGGGCCTTGGCGATACGCAGTATTTT.

This clonotype was counted at least ten times. V gene TRBV7-2 combines with J gene TRBJ1-3; 7 bases agree with TRBD1. V lost 2 bases, J lost 1 base, and 5 bases stayed unmatched. The germline V gene encodes CDR1 SGHTA and CDR2 FQGNSA. This CDR3 comprises 16 residues. This CDR3 is CASSLKSGGSGNTIYF. In DNA form, the CDR3 reads TGTGCCAGCAGCTTAAAGTCAGGGGGGTCTGGAAACACCATATATTTT.

The rearrangement joins TRBV15 to TRBJ1-1; 7 nucleotides line up with TRBD1. Per germline, CDR1 LNHNV and CDR2 YYDKDF (reference sequence). The V segment lost 4 bases and the J segment 11 bases; nucleotides outside the gene matches: 13. The CDR3 has 14 residues. Here the CDR3 DNA reads TGTGCCACCAGCACTACAGGGGACTGGACTCGGGCTTTCTTT. This encodes CATSTTGDWTRAFF.

In its sample, this clonotype was seen once. CDR3 in amino acids: CASSLLGFNTEAFF. CDR3 DNA: TGTGCCAGCAGTTTATTGGGGTTTAACACTGAAGCTTTCTTT. The V and J genes are TRBV27 and TRBJ1-1; D remains ambiguous. V lost 1 base and J 2 bases, leaving 8 bases between the germline ends. The CDR3 is 14 residues long. CDR1 is MNHEY, CDR2 SMNVEV, per germline (reference sequence).

Concerning this clonotype itself: A single base separates this from a much larger clone, so it may be a read error. The rearrangement links TRBV7-2 to TRBJ1-2; no reliable D call. The CDR3 extends over 16 amino acids. Trimming pared 5 bases from V and 5 bases from J, leaving 21 bases between. CDR1 and CDR2 from the germline V gene are SGHTA and FQGNSA. This CDR3 is CASSPRASRGIYGYTF. Written as DNA, the CDR3 is TGTGCCAGCAGCCCCCGGGCCTCCCGAGGGATTTATGGCTACACCTTC.

This rearrangement joins TRBV11-3 to TRBJ2-5; 7 nucleotides match TRBD2. CDR1 and CDR2 (germline): SGHNT, YENEEA. The CDR3 is 14 amino acids. After removal of 1 base from V and 5 bases from J, the junction contained 4 bases not matched to a gene. CDR3 in DNA: TGTGCCAGCAGCTTAGCCGACGGGGGGGAGACCCAGTACTTC. Translating it yields CASSLADGGETQYF.

This clonotype occurred once. V and J are TRBV7-9 and TRBJ2-1, with 7 bases aligning to TRBD2. The CDR3 totals 16 residues. From germline, CDR1 is SEHNR and CDR2 FQNEAQ (reference sequence). With 2 bases clipped from V and 2 bases from J, the junction kept 6 bases outside the gene matches. CDR3 region: CASSLSRDYTYNEQFF. CDR3 nucleotides: TGTGCCAGCAGCTTAAGCCGGGACTACACCTACAATGAGCAGTTCTTC.

V usage is TRBV7-9 and J usage is TRBJ1-2; D is undetermined. The germline V gene has CDR1 SEHNR and CDR2 FQNEAQ (reference sequence). V lost 5 bases, J lost 1 base, and 11 bases lay in between. The CDR3 runs 14 residues. Here the CDR3 DNA reads TGTGCCAGCAGCCCCGGGGAGTATAACTATGGCTACACCTTC. It is translated as CASSPGEYNYGYTF.

The chain combines TRBV6-2 or TRBV6-3 with TRBJ2-1; D unclear. The germline gives CDR1 MNHEY, CDR2 SVGEGT. The CDR3 consists of 14 residues. V lost 5 bases and J 10 bases, leaving 18 bases between the germline ends. DNA for the CDR3: TGTGCCAGCAGTAATTTGATCGCCACTTTCGAGCAGTTCTTC. Its protein product is CASSNLIATFEQFF.

This chain uses TRBV7-2 with TRBJ2-4; D remains unclear. Between the trimmed V and J ends, which lost 0 bases and 8 bases, there was a span of 11 bases. The length of the CDR3 is 14 residues. Germline values: CDR1 SGHTA, CDR2 FQGNSA. The CDR3 region is CASSLASIYDIQYF. CDR3 sequence (DNA): TGTGCCAGCAGCTTAGCGTCCATATATGACATTCAGTACTTC.

This clonotype came up many times. The rearrangement uses TRBV4-3 and TRBJ2-5; D is uncertain. CDR1 is LGHNA, CDR2 YSLEER, per germline. This CDR3 spans 15 amino acids. V was cut by 1 base and J by 5 bases, with 14 bases left in between. The CDR3: CASSQGVLPRETQYF. As DNA, the CDR3 is TGCGCCAGCAGCCAAGGGGTTCTACCCCGGGAGACCCAGTACTTC.

The sample holds a few counts of this clonotype. The chain uses TRBV7-9 and TRBJ2-1; 11 bases fit TRBD1. This CDR3 is 16 amino acids long. With V trimmed by 6 bases and J by 6 bases, 10 bases remained unmatched. Germline V gene sequence: CDR1 SEHNR, CDR2 FQNEAQ (reference sequence). The CDR3 here is CASSQTGTGGFNEQFF. For the CDR3, the DNA is TGTGCCAGCAGTCAAACCGGGACAGGGGGTTTCAATGAGCAGTTCTTC.

The V and J genes are TRBV6-1 and TRBJ2-7, with a weak D call TRBD1 (6 bases). From germline, CDR1 is MNHNS and CDR2 SASEGT. This CDR3 spans 14 amino acids. The V gene lost 2 bases and the J gene lost 3 bases, with 11 bases spanning the gap. The CDR3 loop is CASSEPTGVYEQYV. In DNA, the CDR3 is TGTGCCAGCAGTGAACCGACAGGCGTCTACGAGCAGTACGTC.

This clonotype was found a few times. V gene TRBV6-5 combines with J gene TRBJ2-7; 10 bases agree with TRBD2. The CDR3 contains 15 residues. Trimming took 6 bases from V and 6 from J; bases not matched to a gene: 11. Germline-derived CDR1 and CDR2 are MNHEY and SVGAGI. Here the CDR3 DNA reads TGTGCCAGCAGGCTAGGCGCTAGCGGGAGAAGCGAGCAGTACTTC. Translated, it gives CASRLGASGRSEQYF.

The V gene is TRBV7-2, the J gene TRBJ1-2; no clear D gene. CDR1 is SGHTA, CDR2 FQGNSA, per germline. Trimming removed 8 bases from V and 8 bases from J, with 12 bases in between. The CDR3 has 11 residues. This CDR3 is CASDPEEGYTF. The CDR3 DNA reads TGTGCCAGCGACCCGGAGGAGGGCTACACCTTC.

This clonotype has just one count. This chain links TRBV19 with TRBJ1-5; 9 bases agree with TRBD1. The V and J ends lost 1 base and 7 bases, in that order; junction bases with no gene match: 8. The germline V gene has CDR1 LNHDA and CDR2 SQIVND (reference sequence). The CDR3 runs to 16 residues. CDR3: CASSIVGTGFGQPQHF. In DNA, the CDR3 is TGTGCCAGTAGTATAGTGGGGACAGGGTTCGGGCAGCCCCAGCATTTT.

This chain joins TRBV12-3 or TRBV12-4 and TRBJ1-1; no firm D call. The CDR3 covers 15 residues. The V gene lost 4 bases and the J gene lost 0 bases, with 12 bases spanning the gap. The DNA of the CDR3 is TGTGCCAGCAGTTACCGGGAAAGCTTGAACACTGAAGCTTTCTTT. It specifies CASSYRESLNTEAFF.

This clonotype was seen repeatedly, ten times or more. This sequence joins TRBV7-2 and TRBJ2-1; D ambiguous. Trimming removed 6 bases at V and 1 base at J, with 13 bases between. The CDR3 is made up of 15 amino acids. The V gene's germline CDR1 is SGHTA and CDR2 FQGNSA. This CDR3 is CASRITAISYNEQFF. The CDR3 DNA follows: TGTGCCAGCAGAATAACTGCCATATCCTACAATGAGCAGTTCTTC.

The chain has TRBV4-1 and TRBJ2-5; maybe TRBD2 (6 bases). Germline-derived CDR1 and CDR2 are MGHRA and YSYEKL. The CDR3 is made up of 16 amino acids. V was trimmed by 3 bases and J by 4 bases, leaving 18 bases between them. CDR3 region: CASSHLGRRRVETQYF. CDR3 bases: TGCGCCAGCAGCCACCTTGGCCGGCGGAGGGTAGAGACCCAGTACTTC.

This clonotype has a handful of counts. The rearrangement joins TRBV11-2 to TRBJ2-2; D call uncertain. Looked up from germline, CDR1 is SGHAT and CDR2 is FQNNGV. Trimming took 0 bases from V and 4 from J, leaving 12 bases between them. The CDR3 runs 16 residues. CDR3 sequence reads: CASSLERIQLTGELFF. Here the CDR3 DNA reads TGTGCCAGCAGCTTAGAGAGGATCCAGCTCACCGGGGAGCTGTTTTTT.

This clonotype was counted only a few times. This chain uses TRBV20-1 with TRBJ2-7, with 11 bases lining up with TRBD2. Germline V lookup: CDR1 DFQATT, CDR2 SNEGSKA (reference sequence). The CDR3 has 16 residues. With V trimmed by 3 bases and J by 3 bases, 10 bases remained unmatched. CDR3 protein: CSASASLAGELYEQYF. The CDR3 DNA reads TGCAGTGCTAGCGCATCACTAGCGGGAGAACTCTACGAGCAGTACTTC.